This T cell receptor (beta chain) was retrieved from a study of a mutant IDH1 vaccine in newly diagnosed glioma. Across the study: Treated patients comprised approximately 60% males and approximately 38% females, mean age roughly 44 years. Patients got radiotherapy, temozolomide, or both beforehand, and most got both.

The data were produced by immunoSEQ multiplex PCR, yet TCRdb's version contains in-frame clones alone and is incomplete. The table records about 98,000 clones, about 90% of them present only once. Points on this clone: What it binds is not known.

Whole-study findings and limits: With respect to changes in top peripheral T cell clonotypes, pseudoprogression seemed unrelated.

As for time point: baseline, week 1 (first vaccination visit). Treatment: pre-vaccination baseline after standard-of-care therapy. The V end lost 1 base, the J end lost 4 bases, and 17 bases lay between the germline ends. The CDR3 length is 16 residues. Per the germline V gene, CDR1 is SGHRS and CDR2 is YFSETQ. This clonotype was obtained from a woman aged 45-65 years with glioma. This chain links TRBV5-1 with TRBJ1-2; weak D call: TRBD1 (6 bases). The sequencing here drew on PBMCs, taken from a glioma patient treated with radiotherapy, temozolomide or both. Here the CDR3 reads CASSLIAGDFSYGYTF. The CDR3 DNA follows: TGCGCCAGCAGCTTGATTGCAGGGGACTTTTCCTATGGCTACACCTTC.